This TCR beta chain was sequenced in a study of naive and memory T cell subsets. This CDR3 comprises 16 residues. CDR1 is MNHEY and CDR2 is SVGEGT in the germline V gene. Trimming removed 6 bases from V and 1 base from J; junction bases left unmatched: 10. This clonotype has a count of ten or more. What it recognizes is unknown. Both TRBC1 and TRBC2 were covered by a beta constant-region primer of two equimolar oligonucleotides. TCRdb reprocessed the UMI-ligation and nested PCR reads with MiXCR, giving one entry per CDR3 protein. Among 84,000 or so distinct CDR3 sequences listed, roughly 7% were seen once. Study results and caveats: TCR counts from RNA may reflect activation-linked expression changes.

Sequenced: central memory CD4+ T cells from blood. The sequence was obtained from a human donor in good health. The genes are TRBV6-2 or TRBV6-3 and TRBJ2-7; 9 bases fit TRBD2. DNA of the CDR3: TGTGCCAGCAGGGGAACCCCGGGACTAGCTTCCTACGAGCAGTACTTC. Translation gives CASRGTPGLASYEQYF.